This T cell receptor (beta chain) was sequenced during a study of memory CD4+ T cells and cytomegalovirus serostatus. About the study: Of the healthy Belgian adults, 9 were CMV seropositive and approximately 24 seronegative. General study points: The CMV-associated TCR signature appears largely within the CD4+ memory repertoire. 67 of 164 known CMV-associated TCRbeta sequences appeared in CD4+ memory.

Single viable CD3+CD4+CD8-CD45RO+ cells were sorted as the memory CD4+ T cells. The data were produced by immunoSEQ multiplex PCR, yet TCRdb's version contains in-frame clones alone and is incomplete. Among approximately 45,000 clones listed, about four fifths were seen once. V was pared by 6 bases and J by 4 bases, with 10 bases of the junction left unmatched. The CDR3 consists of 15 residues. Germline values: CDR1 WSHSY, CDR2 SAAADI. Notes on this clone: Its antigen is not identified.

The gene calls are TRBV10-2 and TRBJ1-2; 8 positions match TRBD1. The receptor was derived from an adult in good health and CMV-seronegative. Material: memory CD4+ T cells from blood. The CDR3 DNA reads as TGCGCCAGCAGCTCTTACGGACAGGGAGGCTATGGCTACACCTTC. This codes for CASSSYGQGGYGYTF.